The next 32 T cell receptor beta chains were all read from a single sample in a study of T cells in Graves' hyperthyroidism and ophthalmopathy. From RNA transcripts, TCR beta CDR3 regions were amplified. The study used the HTBI primer set for a first-round RT-PCR of the TCR CDR3. TCRdb ran MiXCR on the multiplex PCR reads and lists one entry per CDR3 protein. The sample contains about 300,000 distinct CDR3 sequences, approximately 19% of which appear only once. Sequenced sample: blood. Receptor source: a man in his fifties or sixties with Graves' ophthalmopathy.

The V and J genes are TRBV5-1 and TRBJ2-1; D might be TRBD1 (5 bases). Per the germline V gene, CDR1 is SGHRS and CDR2 is YFSETQ. This CDR3 region has 13 residues. V was clipped by 3 bases and J by 9 bases, with 13 bases between them. Here the CDR3 reads CASSSETVSEQFF. CDR3 DNA sequence: TGCGCCAGCAGCTCGGAGACAGTATCTGAGCAGTTCTTC.

The table lists this clonotype with many counts. V is TRBV30 and J is TRBJ2-2; 13 bases are shared with TRBD2. CDR1 GTSNPN and CDR2 SVGIG come from the germline V gene (reference sequence). The CDR3 contains 17 residues. V lost 3 bases to trimming and J lost 0 bases; unmatched junction nucleotides: 4. The CDR3 here is CAWSRLAGGANTGELFF. The CDR3 DNA sequence: TGTGCCTGGAGCAGACTAGCGGGAGGCGCGAACACCGGGGAGCTGTTTTTT.

This clonotype has a handful of counts. The gene calls are TRBV15 and TRBJ2-2; D unclear. The CDR3 spans 14 residues. The germline V and J ends were trimmed by 0 bases and 4 bases, with 6 bases remaining between them. Germline loops: CDR1 LNHNV, CDR2 YYDKDF (reference sequence). The CDR3 coding sequence is TGTGCCACCAGCAGAGATTGGGGCACCGGGGAGCTGTTTTTT. It yields the protein CATSRDWGTGELFF.

The chain recombines TRBV9 with TRBJ2-1; TRBD2 matches 10 bases. Trimming at V came to 4 bases and at J to 4 bases, leaving 8 bases not matched to a gene. The CDR3 covers 16 residues. CDR1 is SGDLS and CDR2 is YYNGEE in the germline V gene. CDR3 nucleotide sequence: TGTGCCAGCAGCTTAGCCGGGACTAGCGCGTACAATGAGCAGTTCTTC. Translation gives CASSLAGTSAYNEQFF.

This clonotype was counted between two and nine times. The J gene is TRBJ2-1, the V gene TRBV11-3; weak D call: TRBD2 (6 bases). V was shortened by 0 bases and J by 7 bases, with 10 bases between the two germline ends. Germline assignment: CDR1 SGHNT and CDR2 YENEEA. This CDR3 is 14 amino acids long. CDR3: CASSLDGSGNEQFF. The CDR3 coding sequence is TGTGCCAGCAGCTTAGACGGGAGCGGAAATGAGCAGTTCTTC.

There are a few counts of this clonotype. The chain recombines TRBV28 with TRBJ1-2; D gene unclear. Germline V gene lookup returns CDR1 MDHEN and CDR2 SYDVKM. The CDR3 contains 12 residues. Between the trimmed V and J ends, which lost 2 bases and 6 bases, there was a span of 7 bases. The CDR3 is CASSLLKDGYTF. DNA for the CDR3: TGTGCCAGCAGTTTACTGAAGGATGGCTACACCTTC.

Ten or more counts support this clonotype. This sequence joins TRBV28 and TRBJ2-2, with D unclear. V was cut by 2 bases and J by 0 bases, with 7 bases left in between. The CDR3 is 15 amino acids. CDR1 is MDHEN, CDR2 SYDVKM, per germline. The CDR3 sequence is CASSLDVANTGELFF. The CDR3, as DNA: TGTGCCAGCAGTTTAGATGTGGCGAACACCGGGGAGCTGTTTTTT.

This clonotype was seen a handful of times. V and J are TRBV30 and TRBJ1-5; tentative D call: TRBD1 (5 bases). V was clipped by 1 base and J by 3 bases, with 7 bases between them. CDR1 and CDR2 from the germline V gene are GTSNPN and SVGIG (reference sequence). CDR3 size: 13 residues. The CDR3 region is CAWSAGNNQPQHF. Here the CDR3 DNA reads TGTGCCTGGAGTGCAGGGAACAATCAGCCCCAGCATTTT.

There are many counts of this clonotype. The CDR3 spells CASKIAGDSYEQYF. CDR3 DNA: TGTGCCAGCAAAATAGCGGGTGATAGCTACGAGCAGTACTTC. V is TRBV27 and J is TRBJ2-7, with 7 bases that match TRBD2. From germline, CDR1 is MNHEY and CDR2 SMNVEV (reference sequence). This CDR3 contains 14 residues. J gave up 3 bases and V 7 bases, and 9 bases lay outside the gene matches.

This clonotype has more than one count but fewer than ten. The chain couples TRBV20-1 to TRBJ2-1; 8 nucleotides line up with TRBD2. The germline CDR1 and CDR2 sequences are DFQATT and SNEGSKA (reference sequence). Trimming took 3 bases from V and 6 from J; bases not matched to a gene: 7. The CDR3 has 14 residues. The CDR3 sequence is CSASGLAGGNEQFF. The DNA of the CDR3 is TGCAGTGCTAGTGGCCTAGCGGGTGGCAATGAGCAGTTCTTC.

The CDR3 DNA is TGTGCCAGCAGCCTACAAGGAGCGGGAGGGCGGGAGACCCAGTACTTC. Protein product: CASSLQGAGGRETQYF. The V call is TRBV2, the J call TRBJ2-5; 10 bases align to TRBD2. CDR3 length: 16 residues. The germline V gene encodes CDR1 SNHLY and CDR2 FYNNEI. Trimming at V came to 6 bases and at J to 5 bases, leaving 12 bases not matched to a gene. Full variable domain (rest looked up from reference TRBV2 and TRBJ2-5): EPEVTQTPSHQVTQMGQEVILRCVPISNHLYFYWYRQILGQKVEFLVSFYNNEISEKSEIFDDQFSVERPDGSNFTLKIRSTKLEDSAMYFCASSLQGAGGRETQYFGPGTRLLVL.

The sample holds many counts of this clonotype. The DNA for the CDR3 is TGTGCCAGCTCCCCCGACAGGAGCAATTCACCCCTCCACTTT. Translating gives CASSPDRSNSPLHF. The V and J genes are TRBV28 and TRBJ1-6, with TRBD1 as a possible D gene (6 bases). The length of the CDR3 is 14 residues. V gave up 8 bases and J gave up 7 bases, with 15 bases separating them. CDR1 is MDHEN and CDR2 is SYDVKM in the germline V gene.

This clonotype was seen repeatedly, ten times or more. The chain has TRBV3-1 and TRBJ2-7; 9 nucleotides line up with TRBD2. J lost 6 bases, V lost 4 bases, and 10 bases had no gene match. Per germline, CDR1 LGHDT and CDR2 YNNKEL (reference sequence). This CDR3 is built from 15 residues. The CDR3 region has the DNA TGTGCCAGCAGCCCCTCTGGCGGGAGGGCCTCCGAGCAGTACTTC. It codes for CASSPSGGRASEQYF.

Many counts were recorded for this clonotype. In DNA form, the CDR3 reads TGTGCCAGCAGTTACACCTCCGGGACAGGGGTCGACGAGCAGTACTTC. The encoded protein is CASSYTSGTGVDEQYF. The genes are TRBV6-5 and TRBJ2-7, with 10 bases fitting TRBD1. Germline CDR1 MNHEY, CDR2 SVGAGI. The length of the CDR3 is 16 residues. With 2 bases clipped from V and 5 bases from J, the junction kept 9 bases outside the gene matches.

The chain employs TRBV28 and TRBJ2-2, with a possible D match to TRBD2 (5 bases). The length of the CDR3 is 15 residues. Germline lookup yields CDR1 MDHEN and CDR2 SYDVKM. Trimming pared 5 bases from V and 6 bases from J, leaving 16 bases between. This chain's CDR3 is CASSPPGVDPGELFF. The CDR3 coding sequence is TGTGCCAGCAGTCCCCCCGGGGTTGATCCCGGGGAGCTGTTTTTT. The complete variable domain, with remaining parts taken from reference TRBV28 and TRBJ2-2, reads DVKVTQSSRYLVKRTGEKVFLECVQDMDHENMFWYRQDPGLGLRLIYFSYDVKMKEKGDIPEGYSVSREKKERFSLILESASTNQTSMYLCASSPPGVDPGELFFGEGSRLTVL.

The rearrangement uses TRBV19 and TRBJ2-7; possible D gene TRBD2, 6 bases. The CDR3 length is 13 residues. Germline CDR1 reads LNHDA; CDR2 reads SQIVND (reference sequence). Trimming stripped 9 bases from V and 0 bases from J, with 12 bases between. This CDR3 is CASDGGSSYEQYF. Written as DNA, the CDR3 is TGTGCCAGCGACGGAGGGAGCTCCTACGAGCAGTACTTC. The complete variable domain, with remaining parts taken from reference TRBV19 and TRBJ2-7, reads DGGITQSPKYLFRKEGQNVTLSCEQNLNHDAMYWYRQDPGQGLRLIYYSQIVNDFQKGDIAEGYSVSREKKESFPLTVTSAQKNPTAFYLCASDGGSSYEQYFGPGTRLTVT.

V usage is TRBV14 and J usage is TRBJ1-5; unclear D gene. Germline-derived CDR1 and CDR2 are SGHDN and FVKESK. This CDR3 region has 13 residues. The V end lost 4 bases, the J end lost 6 bases, and 10 bases lay between the germline ends. DNA of the CDR3: TGTGCCAGCAGCCCCCAGGTTGCTCAGCCCCAGCATTTT. Translation: CASSPQVAQPQHF.

The chain has TRBV15 and TRBJ2-2, with D possibly TRBD1 on 7 matching bases. Trimming removed 0 bases at V and 5 bases at J, with 10 bases between. Germline CDR1 and CDR2: LNHNV and YYDKDF (reference sequence). The CDR3 is made up of 15 amino acids. In DNA form, the CDR3 reads TGTGCCACCAGCAGAGAGGAGGGGGCAACCGGGGAGCTGTTTTTT. Protein sequence: CATSREEGATGELFF.

In this sample, this clonotype turned up a few times. This chain connects TRBV28 to TRBJ2-5, with D possibly TRBD2 on 6 matching bases. Deletions cut 8 bases from V and 3 bases from J, with 13 bases between. Germline CDR1 and CDR2: MDHEN and SYDVKM. The CDR3 is 13 residues long. CDR3 residues: CASGPGEEETQYF. CDR3 nucleotides: TGTGCCAGCGGCCCGGGGGAAGAAGAGACCCAGTACTTC.

The chain joins TRBV15 to TRBJ2-1, with D maybe TRBD1 (6 bases). Between the trimmed V and J ends, which lost 0 bases and 2 bases, there was a span of 14 bases. Germline V gives CDR1 LNHNV, CDR2 YYDKDF (reference sequence). The CDR3 extends over 17 amino acids. The DNA for the CDR3 is TGTGCCACCAGCAGAGATCTCATCCAGGGGACCTACAATGAGCAGTTCTTC. This codes for CATSRDLIQGTYNEQFF. Variable domain in full (rest from reference TRBV15 and TRBJ2-1): DAMVIQNPRYQVTQFGKPVTLSCSQTLNHNVMYWYQQKSSQAPKLLFHYYDKDFNNEADTPDNFQSRRPNTSFCFLDIRSPGLGDTAMYLCATSRDLIQGTYNEQFFGPGTRLTVL.

The chain carries TRBV19 and TRBJ2-1; 13 positions agree with TRBD2. This CDR3 comprises 16 residues. Germline trimming cut 6 bases from V and 7 bases from J; bases unmatched to any gene: 9. Germline-derived CDR1 and CDR2 are LNHDA and SQIVND (reference sequence). The CDR3 loop reads CASRSTRTSGRNEQFF. CDR3 DNA: TGTGCCAGTAGAAGCACTCGGACTAGCGGGAGAAATGAGCAGTTCTTC. Supplemented by reference TRBV19 and TRBJ2-1, the full variable domain reads DGGITQSPKYLFRKEGQNVTLSCEQNLNHDAMYWYRQDPGQGLRLIYYSQIVNDFQKGDIAEGYSVSREKKESFPLTVTSAQKNPTAFYLCASRSTRTSGRNEQFFGPGTRLTVL.

The table lists this clonotype with many counts. The gene calls are TRBV20-1 and TRBJ2-1; D perhaps matches TRBD2 (6 bases). Germline V gives CDR1 DFQATT, CDR2 SNEGSKA (reference sequence). This CDR3 has 17 amino acids. V lost 1 base and J 6 bases, leaving 22 bases between the germline ends. The CDR3 loop is CSARGRLLTRTGNEQFF. The CDR3 nucleotides read TGCAGTGCTAGAGGAAGACTTTTGACTAGGACCGGCAATGAGCAGTTCTTC.

At least ten counts were recorded for this clonotype. CDR3 protein: CASSAGTDTQYF. The CDR3 region has the DNA TGTGCCAGCAGCGCGGGCACAGATACGCAGTATTTT. The chain links TRBV9 to TRBJ2-3; no definite D call. This CDR3 region has 12 residues. Trimming removed 3 bases from V and 1 base from J, with 3 bases in between. Germline V CDR1 and CDR2: SGDLS, YYNGEE.

This clonotype was counted many times. The chain uses TRBV20-1 and TRBJ1-5, with D unresolved. Germline V gives CDR1 DFQATT, CDR2 SNEGSKA (reference sequence). The CDR3 spans 12 residues. V was pared by 5 bases and J by 11 bases, with 16 bases between. The CDR3: CSAYFRAGAQHF. Here the CDR3 DNA reads TGCAGTGCTTACTTTCGAGCCGGGGCCCAGCATTTT.

This clonotype showed up just a few times. The chain employs TRBV6-2 or TRBV6-3 and TRBJ2-5; no firm D call. Trimming removed 10 bases at V and 2 bases at J, with 20 bases between. CDR3 length: 15 amino acids. Germline loops: CDR1 MNHEY, CDR2 SVGEGT. As DNA, the CDR3 is TGTGCCAACAATACGCCGACGGCTACTCAAGAGACCCAGTACTTC. This translates into CANNTPTATQETQYF.

The rearrangement links TRBV6-1 to TRBJ1-6, with TRBD1 matching 7 bases. The junction had 3 bases not matched to a gene; V was cut back by 0 bases and J by 7 bases. This CDR3 contains 15 residues. Germline lookup yields CDR1 MNHNS and CDR2 SASEGT. CDR3 residues: CASSEARTGNSPLHF. The CDR3 region has the DNA TGTGCCAGCAGTGAAGCCCGGACAGGAAATTCACCCCTCCACTTT.

V usage is TRBV19 and J usage is TRBJ1-1; D gene uncertain. Between the trimmed V and J ends, which lost 4 bases and 0 bases, there was a span of 12 bases. From germline, CDR1 is LNHDA and CDR2 SQIVND (reference sequence). CDR3 length: 15 residues. The CDR3 region is CASSTAGRMNTEAFF. The CDR3 region has the DNA TGTGCCAGTAGTACGGCGGGTAGGATGAACACTGAAGCTTTCTTT.

This clonotype was observed many times. The chain joins TRBV12-3 or TRBV12-4 to TRBJ2-1, with D perhaps matching TRBD1 or TRBD2 (5 bases each). V lost 3 bases, J lost 10 bases, and 13 bases lay in between. The CDR3 is 13 amino acids. In nucleotides, the CDR3 is TGTGCCAGCAGTTTCGGAGCCGGGGCGGAGCAGTTCTTC. Protein: CASSFGAGAEQFF.

The table lists this clonotype with a count of one. One junction end does not reproduce the germline sequence, and a read error may be involved. The chain joins TRBV24-1 to TRBJ2-5; D may match TRBD1 or TRBD2 (6 bases each). This CDR3 has 14 residues. Germline lookup yields CDR1 KGHDR and CDR2 SFDVKD. The CDR3 DNA is TGTGCCGCCAGCGCGGAGGGGGGCGGAGAGACCCAGTACTTC. It translates to CAASAEGGGETQYF.

The J gene is TRBJ2-1, the V gene TRBV28, with 10 bases aligning to TRBD2. The junction had 4 bases not matched to a gene; V was cut back by 3 bases and J by 5 bases. Germline V lookup: CDR1 MDHEN, CDR2 SYDVKM. The CDR3 extends over 15 amino acids. In nucleotides, the CDR3 is TGTGCCAGCAGTTTTAGTCTAGCGGGAGACAATGAGCAGTTCTTC. Protein sequence: CASSFSLAGDNEQFF.

In this sample, this clonotype turned up a few times. V and J are TRBV28 and TRBJ1-1, with D unclear. Germline-derived CDR1 and CDR2 are MDHEN and SYDVKM. The length of the CDR3 is 16 residues. V was cut by 7 bases and J by 0 bases, with 18 bases left in between. CDR3: CASMEGGGEMNTEAFF. The CDR3 bases are TGTGCCAGCATGGAGGGCGGTGGCGAGATGAACACTGAAGCTTTCTTT.

This clonotype has a count of ten or more. The chain joins TRBV2 to TRBJ2-5; D remains unclear. Trimming cost V 8 bases and J 5 bases, with 15 bases left between them. Germline CDR1 and CDR2: SNHLY and FYNNEI. The CDR3 has 13 residues. CDR3: CASGGVSYETQYF. For the CDR3, the DNA is TGTGCCAGCGGTGGCGTAAGTTATGAGACCCAGTACTTC.